A single sample is the source of the 8 T cell receptor beta chains below, sequenced in a study of blood T cell repertoires in COVID-19. This table comes from immunoSEQ multiplex PCR, and its TCRdb copy is limited to in-frame clones, with some not included. The repertoire holds under 250,000 clones, around nine tenths seen once, with 15% to 20% in the top ten. Material: peripheral blood. The receptor source for this set is a man aged 50 or older with COVID-19, enrolled during active disease.

V usage is TRBV24-1 and J usage is TRBJ1-1; 8 nucleotides line up with TRBD1. This CDR3 region has 16 residues. Germline V gives CDR1 KGHDR, CDR2 SFDVKD. The V and J ends lost 3 bases and 0 bases, in that order; junction bases with no gene match: 5. CDR3 residues: CATSDRTGSMNTEAFF. The CDR3 DNA reads TGTGCCACCAGTGATCGGACAGGGAGCATGAACACTGAAGCTTTCTTT.

This chain links TRBV29-1 with TRBJ1-1, with a weak D call TRBD1 (5 bases). The CDR3 runs to 14 residues. V gave up 4 bases and J gave up 4 bases, with 16 bases separating them. Germline CDR1 SQVTM, CDR2 ANQGSEA. DNA of the CDR3: TGCAGCGTTGGCCTCCCCTCGGGGGGCACTGAAGCTTTCTTT. Translated: CSVGLPSGGTEAFF.

This clone occurred once. The gene calls are TRBV18 and TRBJ1-1; TRBD1 agrees at 8 bases. The CDR3 is 14 residues long. Trimming took 3 bases from V and 5 from J; bases not matched to a gene: 5. Looked up from germline, CDR1 is KGHSH and CDR2 is LQKENI. DNA of the CDR3: TGTGCCAGCTCACCCGGACAGGGTGAGACTGAAGCTTTCTTT. It translates to CASSPGQGETEAFF.

This rearrangement joins TRBV6-6 to TRBJ1-4; 9 nucleotides align to TRBD1. The CDR3 consists of 15 residues. V shed 4 bases and J 5 bases; nucleotides not matched to a gene: 5. Germline CDR1 MNHNY, CDR2 SVGAGI (reference sequence). The CDR3 reads CASSFRGTGNEKLFF. The CDR3 DNA follows: TGTGCCAGCAGTTTCCGGGGGACAGGGAATGAAAAACTGTTTTTT.

The V gene is TRBV18, the J gene TRBJ2-5; 10 bases are a match to TRBD2. V shed 3 bases and J 0 bases; nucleotides not matched to a gene: 4. In germline, CDR1 is KGHSH, CDR2 LQKENI. This CDR3 region has 16 residues. The chain's CDR3 is CASSPLAGAYQETQYF. The CDR3 DNA reads as TGTGCCAGCTCACCCCTAGCGGGGGCCTACCAAGAGACCCAGTACTTC.

The rearrangement uses TRBV6-5 and TRBJ1-3; D gene uncertain. CDR1 and CDR2 from the germline V gene are MNHEY and SVGAGI. The CDR3 is 15 amino acids. Trimming cost V 0 bases and J 0 bases, with 6 bases left between them. The CDR3 nucleotides are TGTGCCAGCAGTTACTCGAGAACCTCTGGAAACACCATATATTTT. Its translation is CASSYSRTSGNTIYF.

V and J are TRBV7-2 and TRBJ1-5; D uncertain. The CDR3 runs 16 residues. CDR1 is SGHTA and CDR2 is FQGNSA in the germline V gene. V was trimmed by 5 bases and J by 3 bases, leaving 17 bases between them. This CDR3 reads CASSPSVQPYNQPQHF. CDR3 DNA: TGTGCCAGCAGCCCCAGCGTCCAACCGTACAATCAGCCCCAGCATTTT.

The genes are TRBV6-2 or TRBV6-3 and TRBJ1-2; TRBD1 might be the D (5 bases). This CDR3 is 12 amino acids long. The V and J ends lost 2 bases and 6 bases respectively, with 7 bases between them. The germline CDR1 and CDR2 sequences are MNHEY and SVGEGT. The DNA of the CDR3 is TGTGCCAGCAGTTACCAGGGTCATGGCTACACCTTC. Its translation is CASSYQGHGYTF.